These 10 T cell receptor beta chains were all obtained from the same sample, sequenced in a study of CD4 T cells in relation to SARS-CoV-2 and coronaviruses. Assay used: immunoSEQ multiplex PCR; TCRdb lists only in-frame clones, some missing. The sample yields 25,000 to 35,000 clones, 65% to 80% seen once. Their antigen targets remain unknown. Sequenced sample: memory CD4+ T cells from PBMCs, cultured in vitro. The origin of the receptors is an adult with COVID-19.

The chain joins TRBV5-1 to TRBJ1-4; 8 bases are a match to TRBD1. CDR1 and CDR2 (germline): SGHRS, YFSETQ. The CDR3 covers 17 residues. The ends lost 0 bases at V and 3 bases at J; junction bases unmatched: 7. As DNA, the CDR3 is TGCGCCAGCAGCTTGGGAGGCAGGGGGCTGTCTAATGAAAAACTGTTTTTT. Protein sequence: CASSLGGRGLSNEKLFF.

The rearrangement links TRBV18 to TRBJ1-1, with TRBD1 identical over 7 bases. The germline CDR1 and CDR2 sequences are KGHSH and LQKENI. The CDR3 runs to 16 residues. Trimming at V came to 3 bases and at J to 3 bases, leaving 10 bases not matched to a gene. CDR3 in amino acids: CASSPTAGGAHTEAFF. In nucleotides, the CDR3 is TGTGCCAGCTCACCCACTGCAGGGGGGGCGCACACTGAAGCTTTCTTT.

The CDR3 protein is CASAHPVNSGNTIYF. Written as DNA, the CDR3 is TGTGCCAGCGCCCACCCCGTGAACTCTGGAAACACCATATATTTT. The chain employs TRBV6-1 and TRBJ1-3; D ambiguous. V lost 8 bases and J lost 0, with 14 bases in between. Per germline, CDR1 MNHNS and CDR2 SASEGT. The CDR3 runs 15 residues.

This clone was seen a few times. CDR3 DNA: TGCGCCAGCAGCCAAGAGTACCCGAACACCGGGGAGCTGTTTTTT. Its translation: CASSQEYPNTGELFF. The chain uses TRBV4-1 and TRBJ2-2; D is ambiguous. V lost 0 bases and J 0 bases, leaving 5 bases between the germline ends. CDR3 length: 15 residues. In germline, CDR1 is MGHRA, CDR2 YSYEKL.

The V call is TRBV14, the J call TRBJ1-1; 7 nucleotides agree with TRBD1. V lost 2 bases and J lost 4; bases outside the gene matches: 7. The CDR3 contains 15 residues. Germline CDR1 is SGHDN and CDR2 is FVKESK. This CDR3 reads CASSQPKTGATEAFF. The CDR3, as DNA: TGTGCCAGCAGCCAACCTAAAACAGGGGCCACTGAAGCTTTCTTT.

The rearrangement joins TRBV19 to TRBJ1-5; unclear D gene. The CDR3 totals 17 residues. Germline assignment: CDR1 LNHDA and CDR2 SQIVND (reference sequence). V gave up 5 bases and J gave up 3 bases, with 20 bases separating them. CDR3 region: CASSRTTRQPLNQPQHF. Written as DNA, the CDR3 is TGTGCCAGTAGTCGGACCACGCGGCAGCCGCTCAATCAGCCCCAGCATTTT.

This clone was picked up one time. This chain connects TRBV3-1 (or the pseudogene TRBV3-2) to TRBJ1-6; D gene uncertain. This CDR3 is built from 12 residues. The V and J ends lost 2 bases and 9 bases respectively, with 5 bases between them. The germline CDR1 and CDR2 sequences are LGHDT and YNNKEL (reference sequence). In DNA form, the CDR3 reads TGTGCCAGCAGCCAAAACAGTTCACCCCTCCACTTT. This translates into CASSQNSSPLHF.

The CDR3 DNA is TGCGCCAGCAGTCAAAATCTCCGGAAGCAGTTCTTC. It encodes CASSQNLRKQFF. The V and J genes are TRBV5-1 and TRBJ2-1; no definite D call. Germline assignment: CDR1 SGHRS and CDR2 YFSETQ. V was trimmed by 5 bases and J by 11 bases, leaving 14 bases between them. CDR3 length: 12 amino acids.

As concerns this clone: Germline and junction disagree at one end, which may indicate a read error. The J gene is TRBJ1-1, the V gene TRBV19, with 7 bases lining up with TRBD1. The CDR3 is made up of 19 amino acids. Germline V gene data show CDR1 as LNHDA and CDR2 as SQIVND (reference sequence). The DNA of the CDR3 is TGTGCCAGTAACCCATGGGCCAGGGGGAGGAATGGGACGAACGCTGAAGCTTTCTTT. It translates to CASNPWARGRNGTNAEAFF.

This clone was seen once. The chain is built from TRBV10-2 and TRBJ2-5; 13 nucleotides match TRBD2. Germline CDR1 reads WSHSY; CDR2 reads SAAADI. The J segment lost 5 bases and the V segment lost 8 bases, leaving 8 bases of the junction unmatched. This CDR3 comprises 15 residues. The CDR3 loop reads CASGAGLAGTETQYF. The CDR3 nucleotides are TGCGCCAGCGGAGCGGGACTAGCGGGAACGGAGACCCAGTACTTC.